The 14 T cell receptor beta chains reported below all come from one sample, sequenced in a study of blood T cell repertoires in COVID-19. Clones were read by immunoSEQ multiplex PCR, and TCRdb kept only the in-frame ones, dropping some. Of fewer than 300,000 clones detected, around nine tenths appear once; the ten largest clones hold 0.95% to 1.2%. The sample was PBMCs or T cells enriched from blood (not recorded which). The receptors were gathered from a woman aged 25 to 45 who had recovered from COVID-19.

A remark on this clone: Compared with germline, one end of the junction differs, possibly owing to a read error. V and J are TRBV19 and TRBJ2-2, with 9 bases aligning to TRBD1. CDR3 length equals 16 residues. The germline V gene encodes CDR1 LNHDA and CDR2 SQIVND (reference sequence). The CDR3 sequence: CASSHPGTGNPGELFF. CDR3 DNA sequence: TGTGCCAGTAGCCACCCCGGGACAGGGAACCCCGGGGAGCTGTTTTTT.

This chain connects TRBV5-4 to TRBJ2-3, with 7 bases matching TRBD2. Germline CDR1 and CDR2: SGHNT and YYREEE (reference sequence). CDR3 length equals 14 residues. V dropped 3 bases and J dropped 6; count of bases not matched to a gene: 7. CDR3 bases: TGTGCCAGCAGCTCAAAGCGGGAAGAGGATACGCAGTATTTT. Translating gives CASSSKREEDTQYF.

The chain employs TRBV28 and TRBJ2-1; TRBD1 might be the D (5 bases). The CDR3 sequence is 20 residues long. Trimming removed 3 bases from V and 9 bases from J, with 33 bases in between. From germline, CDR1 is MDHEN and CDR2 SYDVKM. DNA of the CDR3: TGTGCCAGCAGTTTTCCCCTCCCACGTCAGGGAACAGGCGGTCTAGTTGAGCAGTTCTTC. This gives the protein CASSFPLPRQGTGGLVEQFF.

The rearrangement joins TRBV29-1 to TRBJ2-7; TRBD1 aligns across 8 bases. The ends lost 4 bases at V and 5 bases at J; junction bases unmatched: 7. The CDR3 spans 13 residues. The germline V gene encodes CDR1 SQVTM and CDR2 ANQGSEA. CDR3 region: CSVAEDRDNEQYF. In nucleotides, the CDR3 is TGCAGCGTTGCCGAGGACAGGGACAACGAGCAGTACTTC.

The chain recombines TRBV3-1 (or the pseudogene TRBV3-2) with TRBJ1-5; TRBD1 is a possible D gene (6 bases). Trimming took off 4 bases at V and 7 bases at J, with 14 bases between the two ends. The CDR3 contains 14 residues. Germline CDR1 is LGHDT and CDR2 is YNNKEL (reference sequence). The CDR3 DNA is TGTGCCAGCAGCCCGCAGGGGCCGGAGCAGCCCCAGCATTTT. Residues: CASSPQGPEQPQHF.

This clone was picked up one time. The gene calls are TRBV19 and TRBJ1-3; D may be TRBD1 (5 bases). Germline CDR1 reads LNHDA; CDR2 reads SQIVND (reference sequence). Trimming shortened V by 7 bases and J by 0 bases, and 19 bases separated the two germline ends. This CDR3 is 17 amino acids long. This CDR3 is CASNDWGDGPSGNTIYF. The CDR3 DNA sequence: TGTGCCAGTAACGACTGGGGGGACGGTCCCTCTGGAAACACCATATATTTT.

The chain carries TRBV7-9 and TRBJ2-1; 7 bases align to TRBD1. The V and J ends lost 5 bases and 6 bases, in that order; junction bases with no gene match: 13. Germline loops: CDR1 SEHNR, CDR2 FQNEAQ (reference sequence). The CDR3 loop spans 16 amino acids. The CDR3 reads CASSPPGRDSLNEQFF. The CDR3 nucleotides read TGTGCCAGCAGCCCACCTGGACGGGACAGCCTCAATGAGCAGTTCTTC.

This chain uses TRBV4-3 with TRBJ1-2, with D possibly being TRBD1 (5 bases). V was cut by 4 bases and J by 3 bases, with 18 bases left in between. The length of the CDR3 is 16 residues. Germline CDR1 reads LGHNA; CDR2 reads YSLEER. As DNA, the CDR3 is TGCGCCAGCAGCCCCCCCGGTAGAGGCAGGGACTATGGCTACACCTTC. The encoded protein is CASSPPGRGRDYGYTF.

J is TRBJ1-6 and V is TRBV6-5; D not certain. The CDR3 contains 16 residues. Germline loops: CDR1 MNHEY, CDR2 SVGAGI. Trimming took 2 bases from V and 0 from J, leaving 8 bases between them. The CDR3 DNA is TGTGCCAGCAGTTACATGCCGAGCTCCTATAATTCACCCCTCCACTTT. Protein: CASSYMPSSYNSPLHF.

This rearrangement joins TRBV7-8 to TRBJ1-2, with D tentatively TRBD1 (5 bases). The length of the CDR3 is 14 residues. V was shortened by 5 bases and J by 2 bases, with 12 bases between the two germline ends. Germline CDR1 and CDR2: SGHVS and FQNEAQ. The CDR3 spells CASSPTDRNYGYTF. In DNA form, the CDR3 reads TGTGCCAGCAGCCCGACCGACAGAAACTATGGCTACACCTTC.

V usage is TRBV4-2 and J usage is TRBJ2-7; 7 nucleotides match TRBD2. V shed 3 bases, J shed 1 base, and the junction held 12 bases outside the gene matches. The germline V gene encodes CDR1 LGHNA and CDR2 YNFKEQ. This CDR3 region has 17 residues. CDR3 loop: CASSHRPLRELSYEQYF. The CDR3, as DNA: TGTGCCAGCAGCCATCGCCCTTTGCGGGAGTTATCCTACGAGCAGTACTTC.

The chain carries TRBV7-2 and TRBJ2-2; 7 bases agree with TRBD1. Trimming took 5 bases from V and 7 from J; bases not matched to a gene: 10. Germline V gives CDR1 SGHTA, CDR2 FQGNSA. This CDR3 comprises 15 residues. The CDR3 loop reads CASSTGQLQVGELFF. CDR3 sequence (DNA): TGTGCCAGCAGCACGGGACAGTTGCAGGTCGGGGAGCTGTTTTTT.

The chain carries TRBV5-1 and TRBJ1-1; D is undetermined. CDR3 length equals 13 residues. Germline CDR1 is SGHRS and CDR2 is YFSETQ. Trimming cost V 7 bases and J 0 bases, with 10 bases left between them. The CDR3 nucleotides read TGCGCCAGCTCCTCAGGCTTGAACACTGAAGCTTTCTTT. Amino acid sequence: CASSSGLNTEAFF.

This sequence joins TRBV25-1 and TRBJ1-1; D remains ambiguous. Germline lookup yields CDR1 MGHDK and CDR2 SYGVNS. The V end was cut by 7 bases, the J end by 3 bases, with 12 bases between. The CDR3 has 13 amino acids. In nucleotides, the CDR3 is TGTGCCAGCATCCCGTCAGAGGACACTGAAGCTTTCTTT. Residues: CASIPSEDTEAFF. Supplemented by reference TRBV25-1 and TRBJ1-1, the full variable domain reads EADIYQTPRYLVIGTGKKITLECSQTMGHDKMYWYQQDPGMELHLIHYSYGVNSTEKGDLSSESTVSRIRTEHFPLTLESARPSHTSQYLCASIPSEDTEAFFGQGTRLTVV.